The present T cell receptor beta chain was sequenced within a study of read filtering for tumor transcriptome and immune sequencing. Molecular barcoded adaptors covering alpha/delta and beta/gamma chains were used on approximately 400 ng RNA. MiXCR, applied by TCRdb to the reads, yields one record per CDR3 protein. Found here are 5,000 to 7,000 distinct CDR3 sequences, around 20% of them singletons; the top ten hold roughly 50%. In this sample, this clonotype turned up many times. The length of the CDR3 is 17 residues. V lost 3 bases and J lost 1, with 15 bases in between. CDR1 is MGHRA, CDR2 YSYEKL, per germline.

The origin of this receptor is a donor aged 40 or older with multiple myeloma. The J gene is TRBJ2-2, the V gene TRBV4-1; possibly TRBD1 or TRBD2 for D (5 bases each). Source material: a population of CD138-negative cells sorted from bone marrow. CDR3 nucleotides: TGCGCCAGCAGCCAGGAACCAGGGACGGTGAACACCGGGGAGCTGTTTTTT. It yields the protein CASSQEPGTVNTGELFF.